Sequencing of this T cell receptor beta chain was carried out in a study of CD8 T cells in Susac syndrome. RNA was extracted with the RNeasy kit, and a quantity of about 0.45 to 1 ug was reverse transcribed using random hexamers. An immunoSEQ multiplex PCR amplified TCR beta CDR3 over 54 Vbeta and 13 Jbeta. TCRdb used MiXCR to reprocess the immunoSEQ multiplex PCR reads, holding one entry per CDR3 protein. The sample holds around 180,000 distinct CDR3 sequences; more than 90% are singletons and the top ten take approximately 0.09%. Trimming cost V 6 bases and J 0 bases; bases outside gene matches: 5. The CDR3 is 15 residues long. Germline V gene sequence: CDR1 ENHRY, CDR2 SYGVKD.

The V and J genes are TRBV10-3 and TRBJ2-1; 7 bases are a match to TRBD1. This clonotype was sampled from a human donor with multiple sclerosis. The source material was CD4+ T cells from PBMCs. In nucleotides, the CDR3 is TGTGCCATCAGGAGACAGGGTAGCTCCTACAATGAGCAGTTCTTC. Residues: CAIRRQGSSYNEQFF.